The 30 T cell receptor beta chains below all came from one sample that was sequenced in a study of cytomegalovirus exposure and HLA in healthy donors. Amplification used 60 Vbeta primers and 13 Jbeta primers. Some clones are missing from TCRdb's copy, which holds only in-frame ones; the method was immunoSEQ multiplex PCR. The sample consists of fewer than 250,000 clones, roughly 80% of them appearing once. Material for sequencing was PBMCs. Receptors were obtained from a man in his forties in good health and CMV-seropositive.

The sample holds one count of this clone. The rearrangement links TRBV5-1 to TRBJ2-5, with 13 bases identical to TRBD2. With V trimmed by 4 bases and J by 5 bases, 8 bases remained unmatched. The germline gives CDR1 SGHRS, CDR2 YFSETQ. CDR3 length: 16 residues. CDR3 in DNA: TGCGCCAGCAGCCCTGGACTAGCGGGGGCCTGGGAGACCCAGTACTTC. Amino acid sequence: CASSPGLAGAWETQYF.

The chain couples TRBV10-3 to TRBJ2-7, with 7 bases matching TRBD1. From germline, CDR1 is ENHRY and CDR2 SYGVKD. V lost 6 bases and J lost 6; bases outside the gene matches: 5. This CDR3 is built from 12 residues. As DNA, the CDR3 is TGTGCCATCAGGGGGGACAGTGGCGAGCAGTACGTC. Protein: CAIRGDSGEQYV.

This clone was seen only a few times. CDR3 bases: TGTGCCAGCAGCTTGGGACAGGGTTTTTCCTATGGCTACACCTTC. Translation: CASSLGQGFSYGYTF. The rearrangement links TRBV5-6 to TRBJ1-2, with TRBD1 identical over 7 bases. Germline V lookup: CDR1 SGHDT, CDR2 YYEEEE. This CDR3 is 15 amino acids long. After removal of 0 bases from V and 4 bases from J, the junction contained 6 bases not matched to a gene.

This chain uses TRBV18 with TRBJ2-7; TRBD2 might be the D (5 bases). Germline-derived CDR1 and CDR2 are KGHSH and LQKENI. The CDR3 runs to 13 residues. Trimming shortened V by 1 base and J by 4 bases, and 8 bases separated the two germline ends. CDR3 protein: CASSPQGGYEQYF. The CDR3 bases are TGTGCCAGCTCACCACAGGGCGGGTACGAGCAGTACTTC.

The chain recombines TRBV7-8 with TRBJ2-7; 10 bases are a match to TRBD2. CDR1 is SGHVS and CDR2 is FQNEAQ in the germline V gene. V lost 3 bases and J lost 6; bases outside the gene matches: 8. The CDR3 totals 15 residues. CDR3 nucleotides: TGTGCCAGCAGCTTCTCTAGCGGGAGAGGTTCCGAGCAGTACGTC. Its translation: CASSFSSGRGSEQYV.

The chain carries TRBV27 and TRBJ1-1; D is possibly TRBD1 (5 bases). The CDR3 covers 11 residues. The germline V gene has CDR1 MNHEY and CDR2 SMNVEV (reference sequence). Trimming took 6 bases from V and 11 from J, leaving 13 bases between them. In DNA, the CDR3 is TGTGCCAGCAGGCGGGGGAATGGGGCTTTCTTT. Its protein product is CASRRGNGAFF.

The chain joins TRBV7-9 to TRBJ1-5; 10 nucleotides line up with TRBD1. Trimming at V came to 3 bases and at J to 8 bases, leaving 4 bases not matched to a gene. The CDR3 has 14 residues. The germline gives CDR1 SEHNR, CDR2 FQNEAQ (reference sequence). The CDR3 DNA is TGTGCCAGCAGCTTTGGGGGGACAGGGGAGCCCCAGCATTTT. It encodes CASSFGGTGEPQHF.

The gene calls are TRBV19 and TRBJ2-7; TRBD2 matches at 9 bases. Germline values: CDR1 LNHDA, CDR2 SQIVND (reference sequence). The CDR3 runs 17 residues. Germline trimming cut 9 bases from V and 1 base from J; bases unmatched to any gene: 16. The CDR3 loop is CASTIPLAGTSSYEQYV. Written as DNA, the CDR3 is TGTGCCAGCACTATCCCCCTAGCGGGGACATCATCCTACGAGCAGTACGTC.

V and J are TRBV19 and TRBJ1-5, with 7 positions matching TRBD1. This CDR3 has 14 residues. Trimming took 3 bases from V and 11 from J; bases not matched to a gene: 10. The germline V gene encodes CDR1 LNHDA and CDR2 SQIVND (reference sequence). Here the CDR3 reads CASSISRGREAQHF. The CDR3 nucleotides are TGTGCCAGTAGTATTTCCAGGGGGAGAGAAGCCCAGCATTTT.

The rearrangement joins TRBV9 to TRBJ2-3; TRBD1 might be the D (6 bases). V was clipped by 4 bases and J by 6 bases, with 15 bases between them. The CDR3 spans 14 residues. The V gene's germline CDR1 is SGDLS and CDR2 YYNGEE. DNA of the CDR3: TGTGCCAGCAGCCTCCGACTTCAGGGGGATACGCAGTATTTT. Residues: CASSLRLQGDTQYF.

This rearrangement joins TRBV19 to TRBJ2-7, with TRBD2 identical over 10 bases. In germline, CDR1 is LNHDA, CDR2 SQIVND (reference sequence). CDR3 size: 15 residues. With 3 bases clipped from V and 3 bases from J, the junction kept 5 bases outside the gene matches. CDR3 sequence reads: CASSIQGLADYEQYF. Here the CDR3 DNA reads TGTGCCAGTAGTATCCAAGGACTAGCGGACTACGAGCAGTACTTC.

This chain joins TRBV29-1 and TRBJ2-2; 14 bases are shared with TRBD2. The trim removed 6 bases at V and 4 bases at J, leaving 7 bases unmatched. The CDR3 runs 16 residues. Germline V gene lookup returns CDR1 SQVTM and CDR2 ANQGSEA. This CDR3 reads CSVGTSGSGVTGELFF. The CDR3 nucleotides read TGCAGCGTGGGGACTAGCGGGAGCGGGGTCACCGGGGAGCTGTTTTTT.

This clone was counted only a few times. The sample has other DNA sequences that encode this CDR3 too. The chain has TRBV13 and TRBJ2-5, with TRBD1 matching 7 bases. CDR1 and CDR2 from the germline V gene are PRHDT and FYEKMQ (reference sequence). The CDR3 length is 13 residues. The trim removed 3 bases at V and 5 bases at J, leaving 3 bases unmatched. Here the CDR3 reads CASSFNRGETQYF. The CDR3 DNA follows: TGTGCCAGCAGCTTTAACAGGGGCGAGACCCAGTACTTC.

The CDR3 DNA follows: TGTGCCAGCAGTCACCGATATGCGGACTCTGGAAACACCATATATTTT. Translating it yields CASSHRYADSGNTIYF. This chain uses TRBV27 with TRBJ1-3; D gene unclear. This CDR3 has 16 amino acids. CDR1 is MNHEY and CDR2 is SMNVEV in the germline V gene (reference sequence). The germline V and J ends were trimmed by 5 bases and 0 bases, with 14 bases remaining between them.

With respect to this clone: In the same sample, other DNA sequences code for this CDR3. The genes are TRBV5-1 and TRBJ1-1; D uncertain. Trimming pared 2 bases from V and 1 base from J, leaving 6 bases between. This CDR3 comprises 13 residues. Germline assignment: CDR1 SGHRS and CDR2 YFSETQ. The DNA for the CDR3 is TGCGCCAGCAGCTTAGTGGCGAACACTGAAGCTTTCTTT. Translated: CASSLVANTEAFF.

J is TRBJ2-2 and V is TRBV7-6, with 10 bases that match TRBD2. The CDR3 runs to 20 residues. Germline lookup yields CDR1 SGHVS and CDR2 FNYEAQ. The V gene end was trimmed by 7 bases and the J gene end by 0 bases; junction bases not matched to a gene: 17. The CDR3 protein is CASTLGTSVMKGSNTGELFF. The CDR3 DNA reads as TGTGCCAGCACCCTTGGGACTAGCGTTATGAAGGGTTCGAACACCGGGGAGCTGTTTTTT. Combining the CDR3 with reference TRBV7-6 and TRBJ2-2 gives the whole variable domain GAGVSQSPRYKVTKRGQDVALRCDPISGHVSLYWYRQALGQGPEFLTYFNYEAQQDKSGLPNDRFSAERPEGSISTLTIQRTEQRDSAMYRCASTLGTSVMKGSNTGELFFGEGSRLTVL.

The J gene is TRBJ2-1, the V gene TRBV5-1, with 8 nucleotides matching TRBD2. The CDR3 loop spans 13 amino acids. V was clipped by 3 bases and J by 9 bases; unmatched bases: 5. Germline V gene sequence: CDR1 SGHRS, CDR2 YFSETQ. The CDR3 reads CASSSGLEGEQFF. CDR3 in DNA: TGCGCCAGCAGCTCGGGACTAGAAGGTGAGCAGTTCTTC. Full variable domain (rest looked up from reference TRBV5-1 and TRBJ2-1): KAGVTQTPRYLIKTRGQQVTLSCSPISGHRSVSWYQQTPGQGLQFLFEYFSETQRNKGNFPGRFSGRQFSNSRSEMNVSTLELGDSALYLCASSSGLEGEQFFGPGTRLTVL.

The V call is TRBV2, the J call TRBJ2-2; a weak D match, TRBD2 (6 bases). V lost 7 bases and J lost 3, with 15 bases in between. Germline V gene sequence: CDR1 SNHLY, CDR2 FYNNEI. The CDR3 sequence is 15 residues long. CDR3 nucleotide sequence: TGTGCCAGCAAGGGGCTAGCGCGGGACACCGGGGAGCTGTTTTTT. Translating it yields CASKGLARDTGELFF.

In its sample, this clone was seen a few times. This chain joins TRBV19 and TRBJ2-7, with unresolved D. The CDR3 length is 13 residues. Deletions cut 1 base from V and 3 bases from J, with 7 bases between. Germline V lookup: CDR1 LNHDA, CDR2 SQIVND (reference sequence). The CDR3 is CASSIGLVYEQYF. The CDR3 DNA follows: TGTGCCAGTAGTATAGGATTAGTCTACGAGCAGTACTTC.

This chain joins TRBV2 and TRBJ1-4; D remains ambiguous. CDR1 and CDR2 from the germline V gene are SNHLY and FYNNEI. CDR3 length equals 15 residues. With 0 bases removed from V and 8 bases from J, the gap between germline ends came to 13 bases. CDR3 DNA sequence: TGTGCCAGCAGTGAAGCGGAGGTTTTTAGAGAAAAACTGTTTTTT. Its translation: CASSEAEVFREKLFF.

The J gene is TRBJ2-3, the V gene TRBV5-1; a weak D match, TRBD1 (6 bases). Germline V gene sequence: CDR1 SGHRS, CDR2 YFSETQ. Trimming took off 4 bases at V and 4 bases at J, with 10 bases between the two ends. The CDR3 contains 13 residues. CDR3 loop: CASSPHRADTQYF. DNA of the CDR3: TGCGCCAGCAGCCCGCACAGGGCAGATACGCAGTATTTT.

V is TRBV5-6 and J is TRBJ2-7, with TRBD1 identical over 8 bases. The V gene's germline CDR1 is SGHDT and CDR2 YYEEEE. V lost 2 bases, J lost 0 bases, and 7 bases stayed unmatched. CDR3 length equals 16 residues. CDR3 coding DNA: TGTGCCAGCAGCTTCCCGGGACAGGCCTTCTCCTACGAGCAGTACTTC. Residues: CASSFPGQAFSYEQYF.

The J gene is TRBJ2-7, the V gene TRBV6-1; TRBD2 matches 10 bases. This CDR3 spans 15 amino acids. V gave up 8 bases and J gave up 0 bases; unmatched junction bases: 7. From germline, CDR1 is MNHNS and CDR2 SASEGT. CDR3 in DNA: TGTGCCAGCGGACTTAGCGGGAGGCCCTCCTACGAGCAGTACTTC. Its translation: CASGLSGRPSYEQYF.

The rearrangement joins TRBV10-2 to TRBJ1-2; 7 bases are shared with TRBD1. This CDR3 comprises 15 residues. Germline V gene sequence: CDR1 WSHSY, CDR2 SAAADI. J gave up 4 bases and V 10 bases, and 15 bases lay outside the gene matches. DNA for the CDR3: TGCGCCACTACCCCTTCCCGACAGGGATCCTATGGCTACACCTTC. Translation: CATTPSRQGSYGYTF.

In regard to this clone: The sample has other DNA sequences that encode this CDR3 too. The V call is TRBV4-1, the J call TRBJ1-5, with D possibly matching TRBD1 (6 bases). The CDR3 has 15 residues. Trimming stripped 1 base from V and 4 bases from J, with 11 bases between. CDR1 is MGHRA, CDR2 YSYEKL, per germline. The CDR3 nucleotides read TGCGCCAGCAGCCAAGGAGATAGGGGGAATCAGCCCCAGCATTTT. Amino acids: CASSQGDRGNQPQHF.

The chain is built from TRBV6-1 and TRBJ1-2, with 9 positions matching TRBD1. CDR3 length: 15 residues. V gave up 7 bases and J gave up 2 bases; unmatched junction bases: 8. Germline V gene data show CDR1 as MNHNS and CDR2 as SASEGT. The CDR3 nucleotides are TGTGCCAGCATACCCCCGGGACAGGGAAACTATGGCTACACCTTC. Its translation: CASIPPGQGNYGYTF.

V and J are TRBV5-1 and TRBJ1-1; 10 positions match TRBD1. CDR1 SGHRS and CDR2 YFSETQ come from the germline V gene. The junction had 4 bases not matched to a gene; V was cut back by 3 bases and J by 5 bases. The CDR3 covers 14 residues. The CDR3, as DNA: TGCGCCAGCAGCTGGGGACAGGGGAGTACTGAAGCTTTCTTT. Encoded protein: CASSWGQGSTEAFF.

This chain uses TRBV7-3 with TRBJ2-3; 12 bases are shared with TRBD2. This CDR3 spans 18 amino acids. Germline values: CDR1 SGHTA, CDR2 FQGTGA. V lost 3 bases and J lost 0; bases outside the gene matches: 7. In nucleotides, the CDR3 is TGTGCCAGCAGCTTCCAGACTAGCGGGAGTGGGAGCACAGATACGCAGTATTTT. Protein sequence: CASSFQTSGSGSTDTQYF.

This chain connects TRBV12-5 to TRBJ1-1; D is unclear. V lost 6 bases and J lost 6, with 11 bases in between. The germline V gene has CDR1 LGHNT and CDR2 FRNRAP. This CDR3 is 12 amino acids long. This CDR3 reads CASGLVGAEAFF. The DNA for the CDR3 is TGTGCTAGTGGCCTCGTCGGGGCTGAAGCTTTCTTT.

The J gene is TRBJ2-4, the V gene TRBV29-1; the D gene is possibly TRBD1 (6 bases). Germline-derived CDR1 and CDR2 are SQVTM and ANQGSEA. The CDR3 length is 13 residues. The ends were cut back, 4 bases at V and 5 bases at J, with 12 bases in the middle. CDR3 in amino acids: CSVGGLAQNIQYF. Written as DNA, the CDR3 is TGCAGCGTTGGGGGGCTTGCCCAAAACATTCAGTACTTC.